The 30 T cell receptor beta chains given below trace back to one sample, sequenced in a study of tumor-infiltrating lymphocytes in primary liver carcinoma. The tissue used was unsorted bulk material of about 20-33 mg. RNA and DNA were co-extracted from it with the AllPrep DNA/RNA mini kit. The input was 450 to 500 ng total RNA; TCR beta cDNA was made from it with a constant-region primer. Slightly modified ARM-PCR with three nested multiplex PCR rounds yielded TCR beta libraries. Researchers ran the first two PCR rounds for approximately 9 cycles each with TRBV1-TRBV30 forward primers and a C-beta reverse primer. TCRdb fed the multiplex PCR reads into MiXCR, producing one record per CDR3 protein. The profile shows more than 50,000 distinct CDR3 sequences, 70% to 80% of them singletons. Specimen: liver tumor tissue from sampling region 2. Indicated subset: tumor region T2, inferior pole. The source of these receptors is a man aged 40-55 years with primary liver carcinoma and hepatitis B virus infection.

This clonotype has a count of ten or more. This chain connects TRBV10-2 to TRBJ2-2; 9 positions match TRBD1. Germline trimming cut 5 bases from V and 7 bases from J; bases unmatched to any gene: 11. The CDR3 totals 16 residues. CDR1 and CDR2 from the germline V gene are WSHSY and SAAADI. For the CDR3, the DNA is TGCGCCAGCAGTTATCAGACAGGGGGGTACGACGGGGAGCTGTTTTTT. Translated: CASSYQTGGYDGELFF.

A remark on this clonotype: A much larger clone sits a single nucleotide away, making a read error possible. The rearrangement uses TRBV28 and TRBJ2-7; no reliable D call. Germline V gene sequence: CDR1 MDHEN, CDR2 SYDVKM. The CDR3 extends over 14 amino acids. The chain's CDR3 is CTSMGKRSSYEQYF. CDR3 nucleotide sequence: TGTACCAGCATGGGGAAACGATCCTCCTACGAGCAGTACTTC.

Ten or more counts support this clonotype. This chain uses TRBV12-3 or TRBV12-4 with TRBJ2-5; no clear D gene. This CDR3 is 14 amino acids long. V lost 5 bases to trimming and J lost 4 bases, with 14 bases between them. The chain's CDR3 is CASSTGLPPETQYF. The CDR3 coding sequence is TGTGCCAGCAGTACGGGCCTCCCCCCAGAGACCCAGTACTTC.

This chain links TRBV20-1 with TRBJ2-5; weak D call: TRBD1 (5 bases). Germline CDR1 and CDR2: DFQATT and SNEGSKA (reference sequence). Trimming removed 3 bases at V and 2 bases at J, with 10 bases between. The CDR3 runs 13 residues. The CDR3 is CSASDSLQETQYF. The CDR3 DNA is TGCAGTGCTAGTGACAGCCTGCAAGAGACCCAGTACTTC.

A note on this clonotype: A junction end diverges from the germline sequence, so it may reflect a read error. The V gene is TRBV4-1, the J gene TRBJ1-2; D is unclear. Germline loops: CDR1 MGHRA, CDR2 YSYEKL. The CDR3 sequence is 9 residues long. CDR3 protein: CTSRPGYIF. The CDR3 DNA is TGCACCAGCAGACCGGGTTACATCTTC.

The rearrangement links TRBV19 to TRBJ2-7; 7 bases fit TRBD2. CDR1 and CDR2 from the germline V gene are LNHDA and SQIVND (reference sequence). J was trimmed by 6 bases and V by 9 bases; bases with no gene match: 8. This CDR3 is built from 12 residues. CDR3 residues: CASGTNLGEQYF. CDR3 sequence (DNA): TGTGCCAGCGGGACTAATCTTGGCGAGCAGTACTTC.

This clonotype was observed many times. This chain uses TRBV13 with TRBJ2-2; 8 nucleotides match TRBD1. This CDR3 is 17 amino acids long. CDR1 is PRHDT and CDR2 is FYEKMQ in the germline V gene (reference sequence). With 3 bases clipped from V and 4 bases from J, the junction kept 10 bases outside the gene matches. CDR3 nucleotides: TGTGCCAGCAGCTTCCTCCGAGGACAGGGTATCACCGGGGAGCTGTTTTTT. Protein sequence: CASSFLRGQGITGELFF.

This clonotype was picked up a small number of times. Its ends do not fully match the called genes, so a read error is possible. The chain links TRBV6-5 to TRBJ2-1; 8 bases agree with TRBD1. In germline, CDR1 is MNHEY, CDR2 SVGAGI. The CDR3 consists of 15 residues. Written as DNA, the CDR3 is TGTGCCAGCAGCAAACAGGGGGGCTCCTATAATGAGCAGTTCTTC. It translates to CASSKQGGSYNEQFF.

The V call is TRBV4-1, the J call TRBJ2-2, with a tentative D call TRBD2 (6 bases). V gave up 2 bases and J gave up 14 bases, with 15 bases separating them. The CDR3 spans 13 residues. Per germline, CDR1 MGHRA and CDR2 YSYEKL. CDR3 bases: TGCGCCAGCAGCCAAAGTATGGAGGGAGACCTGTTTTTT. Translating gives CASSQSMEGDLFF.

This chain uses TRBV11-2 with TRBJ2-7; D is uncertain. This CDR3 is built from 14 residues. Germline lookup yields CDR1 SGHAT and CDR2 FQNNGV. For the CDR3, the DNA is TGTGCCAGTAGCTTAACCGACGGAGTCTACGAGCAGTATGTC. Its protein is CASSLTDGVYEQYV.

About this clonotype: As the CDR3 is not closed by the conserved phenylalanine or tryptophan, this likely results from a read error. V gene TRBV11-2 combines with J gene TRBJ2-2, with 9 nucleotides matching TRBD2. V gave up 8 bases and J gave up 5 bases; unmatched junction bases: 12. This CDR3 is built from 16 residues. Germline CDR1 is SGHAT and CDR2 is FQNNGV. DNA for the CDR3: TGTGCCAGCTCCTTAGTGGCGCTAGCGGGAACCGGGGAGCTGTTTTTA. Translation gives CASSLVALAGTGELFL.

A remark on this clonotype: Germline is not matched at one junction end, which may reflect a read error. This chain joins TRBV4-2 and TRBJ2-1, with 8 bases matching TRBD1. The CDR3 covers 15 residues. From germline, CDR1 is LGHNA and CDR2 YNFKEQ. CDR3 in amino acids: CAISQGASSYNEQLF. CDR3 nucleotide sequence: TGTGCCATCAGCCAGGGGGCGAGCTCCTACAATGAGCAGCTCTTC.

Note on this clonotype: A read error is likely, as this CDR3 ends without the conserved phenylalanine or tryptophan. The rearrangement uses TRBV6-5 and TRBJ2-7; D perhaps matches TRBD2 (6 bases). This CDR3 comprises 14 residues. Germline CDR1 MNHEY, CDR2 SVGAGI. CDR3 loop: CASRPEGLAYEQYL. In DNA, the CDR3 is TGCGCCTCCAGGCCGGAGGGGCTAGCCTACGAGCAGTACTTA.

This clonotype was observed a single time. The chain recombines TRBV7-9 with TRBJ2-3; the D gene is possibly TRBD2 (6 bases). Looked up from germline, CDR1 is SEHNR and CDR2 is FQNEAQ (reference sequence). The V end lost 4 bases, the J end lost 8 bases, and 19 bases lay between the germline ends. The CDR3 sequence is 15 residues long. The CDR3 sequence: CASSWRDGYTCTQYF. The CDR3 nucleotides are TGTGCCAGCAGCTGGAGGGACGGATACACATGTACGCAGTATTTT.

With respect to this clonotype: One end of the junction fails to match germline, which may point to a read error. The chain employs TRBV4-1 and TRBJ2-7; the match to TRBD2 covers 8 bases. This CDR3 has 15 amino acids. In germline, CDR1 is MGHRA, CDR2 YSYEKL. The CDR3 DNA reads as TGCGCCTGCAGCCCACCGGTACTAGCGGTCTATGAGCAGTACTTC. Translating gives CACSPPVLAVYEQYF.

This clonotype appeared many times. The chain couples TRBV10-2 to TRBJ2-5; the D gene is possibly TRBD2 (5 bases). The CDR3 consists of 15 residues. Germline V gives CDR1 WSHSY, CDR2 SAAADI. V dropped 0 bases and J dropped 5 bases, with 13 bases sitting between them. The CDR3: CASSESEVGGETQYF. The CDR3 DNA is TGCGCCAGCAGTGAGTCCGAAGTAGGCGGGGAGACCCAGTACTTC.

About this clonotype itself: In this CDR3 the conserved last residue, phenylalanine or tryptophan, is missing, so a read error is likely. The chain carries TRBV4-1 and TRBJ2-5; D ambiguous. Germline V gives CDR1 MGHRA, CDR2 YSYEKL. Trimming left V 0 bases short and J 4 bases short, with 12 bases between. This CDR3 comprises 15 residues. The DNA for the CDR3 is TGCGCCAGCAGCCAAGATAAGAACGGCCGAGAGACCCAGTACCTC. This sequence encodes CASSQDKNGRETQYL.

Remarks on this clonotype: This is likely a read error, given that the CDR3 carries no conserved phenylalanine or tryptophan at its end. The CDR3 bases are TGCGCCAGCAGCCAAGGAGGAGGTGAGGGCCAGCCCCAGCATCTT. Protein: CASSQGGGEGQPQHL. The chain is built from TRBV4-1 and TRBJ1-5, with D unresolved. The CDR3 runs to 15 residues. Germline V gene lookup returns CDR1 MGHRA and CDR2 YSYEKL. Deletions cut 1 base from V and 7 bases from J, with 14 bases between.

In DNA form, the CDR3 reads TGTGCCAGCAGTTACAGGGCTAGCGGGAGGTACGAGCAGTACTTC. It is translated as CASSYRASGRYEQYF. The chain has TRBV6-6 and TRBJ2-7, with 11 bases lining up with TRBD2. The CDR3 is 15 residues long. Looked up from germline, CDR1 is MNHNY and CDR2 is SVGAGI (reference sequence). Trimming cost V 2 bases and J 4 bases; bases outside gene matches: 4.

As regards this clonotype: This likely comes from a read error, as the CDR3 has no conserved phenylalanine or tryptophan at its end. The chain's CDR3 is CASSLSSGGSYEQYL. In DNA, the CDR3 is TGTGCTAGCAGTTTGTCTAGCGGAGGGTCCTACGAGCAGTACCTC. This chain uses TRBV12-3 or TRBV12-4 with TRBJ2-7; 7 nucleotides line up with TRBD2. The CDR3 is 15 amino acids.

To note about this clonotype: One junction end does not reproduce the germline sequence, and a read error may be involved. The chain recombines TRBV4-2 with TRBJ2-1, with 7 bases matching TRBD2. Germline CDR1 is LGHNA and CDR2 is YNFKEQ. The CDR3 length is 15 residues. DNA for the CDR3: TGTGCCAGCGGCCAAGAACGGGGGGTATACAATGAGCAGTTCTTC. Its protein is CASGQERGVYNEQFF.

This clonotype appeared many times. The chain uses TRBV6-6 and TRBJ1-4; TRBD1 is a possible D gene (5 bases). The CDR3 has 16 residues. Trimming removed 5 bases from V and 8 bases from J, with 21 bases in between. Germline V gives CDR1 MNHNY, CDR2 SVGAGI (reference sequence). The CDR3 loop is CASSTGGRRGEEKLFF. The CDR3 coding sequence is TGTGCCAGCAGTACCGGGGGACGCCGGGGAGAAGAAAAACTGTTTTTT.

Regarding this clonotype: Germline and junction disagree at one end, which may indicate a read error. J is TRBJ2-3 and V is TRBV6-1; TRBD1 aligns across 8 bases. The CDR3 is 17 amino acids. Germline CDR1 MNHNS, CDR2 SASEGT. DNA of the CDR3: TGTGCCAGCAGTGCCGGACAGGGAATAGCGAGGACAGATACGCACTATTTT. Translating it yields CASSAGQGIARTDTHYF.

This clonotype qualifies as medium-sized. V and J are TRBV11-3 and TRBJ2-2; 8 bases match TRBD2. Germline CDR1 is SGHNT and CDR2 is YENEEA. This CDR3 has 16 amino acids. The V segment lost 2 bases and the J segment 5 bases; nucleotides outside the gene matches: 7. CDR3 loop: CASSLQAGAGTGELFF. DNA for the CDR3: TGTGCCAGCAGCTTACAAGCGGGAGCGGGAACCGGGGAGCTGTTTTTT.

This clonotype was detected many times. The CDR3 nucleotides are TGTGCCACCAGTGAATCGTCGAGGCCTCAAGAGACCCAGTACTTC. Translating gives CATSESSRPQETQYF. The V and J genes are TRBV24-1 and TRBJ2-5, with no clear D. CDR3 size: 15 residues. Germline CDR1 KGHDR, CDR2 SFDVKD. The V and J ends lost 4 bases and 2 bases respectively, with 13 bases between them.

As for this clonotype: One junction end disagrees with the germline gene, perhaps due to a read error. This chain joins TRBV5-1 and TRBJ2-7; possible D gene TRBD1, 5 bases. CDR1 is SGHRS, CDR2 YFSETQ, per germline. This CDR3 is built from 15 residues. The CDR3 sequence is CASTQSPTASYELYF. The CDR3, as DNA: TGCGCCAGTACCCAATCACCGACAGCCTCCTACGAGCTGTACTTC.

This clonotype was seen a handful of times. The conserved phenylalanine or tryptophan normally closing the CDR3 is absent here, so this likely arose from a read error. The chain employs TRBV5-8 and TRBJ1-5; 8 nucleotides line up with TRBD1. Germline V gives CDR1 SGHTS, CDR2 YDEGEE. The CDR3 extends over 15 amino acids. V was clipped by 0 bases and J by 5 bases; unmatched bases: 4. The CDR3 here is CASSLEGTGHQPQHL. CDR3 nucleotide sequence: TGTGCCAGCAGCTTGGAAGGGACAGGTCATCAGCCCCAGCATCTT.

A note on this clonotype: A read error may explain this, as a much larger clone is one base away. The V and J genes are TRBV11-2 and TRBJ2-7, with TRBD1 matching over 9 bases. This CDR3 is built from 15 residues. The V gene's germline CDR1 is SGHAT and CDR2 FQNNGV. This chain's CDR3 is CVSSLPGQGLYEQYF. CDR3 DNA sequence: TGTGTCAGCAGCTTACCGGGACAGGGACTTTACGAGCAGTACTTC.

With regard to this clonotype: A junction end diverges from the germline sequence, so it may reflect a read error. The rearrangement links TRBV28 to TRBJ2-1; D not certain. The CDR3 is 14 amino acids. Germline CDR1 and CDR2: MDHEN and SYDVKM. In DNA, the CDR3 is TGTGCCAGCAGTTTCAGAAACTACTACAATGAGCCGTTCTTC. Residues: CASSFRNYYNEPFF.

Regarding this clonotype: One end of the junction is discordant with germline, which a read error may explain. The chain recombines TRBV5-4 with TRBJ1-3; TRBD1 aligns across 7 bases. This CDR3 contains 15 residues. CDR1 and CDR2 from the germline V gene are SGHNT and YYREEE (reference sequence). The CDR3 protein is CTSSLGQSSGNTIYF. CDR3 DNA sequence: TGTACCAGCAGCTTGGGACAGAGTTCTGGAAACACCATATATTTT.